Below, 12 T cell receptor beta chains from the same sample are listed, as sequenced in a study of cytomegalovirus exposure and HLA in healthy donors. Primers included in the PCR were 60 Vbeta and 13 Jbeta primers. Sequencing was performed with immunoSEQ multiplex PCR; in TCRdb, only in-frame clones are kept and a portion is missing. The sample comprises roughly 200,000 clones, about nine tenths of which are singletons, and around 1% rests with the top ten. Sequencing input: PBMCs. Receptors were obtained from a boy aged 2 to 10 in good health and CMV-seronegative.

The chain uses TRBV15 and TRBJ2-3, with 7 bases identical to TRBD2. This CDR3 region has 16 residues. CDR1 is LNHNV and CDR2 is YYDKDF in the germline V gene (reference sequence). The junction had 12 bases not matched to a gene; V was cut back by 2 bases and J by 7 bases. CDR3: CATSRYGLAELNTQYF. CDR3 in DNA: TGTGCCACCAGCAGATACGGGCTAGCGGAACTTAATACGCAGTATTTT.

CDR3 sequence reads: CASSPKQGPYNQPQHF. CDR3 in DNA: TGTGCCAGCAGCCCTAAACAGGGGCCATACAATCAGCCCCAGCATTTT. The chain recombines TRBV7-8 with TRBJ1-5; 7 nucleotides line up with TRBD1. The CDR3 has 16 residues. Germline CDR1 is SGHVS and CDR2 is FQNEAQ. V lost 5 bases and J lost 3; bases outside the gene matches: 10.

The chain combines TRBV5-1 with TRBJ1-2, with 10 bases fitting TRBD1. The CDR3 spans 15 residues. The germline V gene has CDR1 SGHRS and CDR2 YFSETQ. With V trimmed by 3 bases and J by 7 bases, 9 bases remained unmatched. CDR3 sequence (DNA): TGCGCCAGCAGCTACGCCGGGACAGGGGAAGGTGGCTACACCTTC. As protein: CASSYAGTGEGGYTF.

CDR3 in DNA: TGTGCCAGCAGTTTGGCCCGATATGGCTACACCTTC. The encoded protein is CASSLARYGYTF. V usage is TRBV28 and J usage is TRBJ1-2; the D is unclear. V was cut by 3 bases and J by 5 bases, with 7 bases left in between. This CDR3 spans 12 amino acids. Germline values: CDR1 MDHEN, CDR2 SYDVKM.

The table lists this clone with a count of one. The gene calls are TRBV21-1 and TRBJ2-1; the table assigns TRBD2, which was not confirmed against the DNA. TRBV21-1 is marked as a pseudogene. This CDR3 contains 13 residues. The CDR3, as DNA: TGTGCCGCCCGAGGGGGCGGGGGGGCGTCTCGGTTCTTC. Translating gives CAARGGGGASRFF.

The rearrangement links TRBV13 to TRBJ2-7; D unclear. The CDR3 is 13 residues long. Germline CDR1 and CDR2: PRHDT and FYEKMQ (reference sequence). Trimming took 2 bases from V and 1 from J, leaving 6 bases between them. DNA of the CDR3: TGTGCCAGCAGCTTACGCGAGTCCTACGAGCAGTACTTC. Amino acid sequence: CASSLRESYEQYF.

The chain is built from TRBV5-4 and TRBJ1-1; a possible D gene is TRBD1 (6 bases). Germline CDR1 reads SGHNT; CDR2 reads YYREEE (reference sequence). CDR3 size: 14 residues. The V end was cut by 0 bases, the J end by 5 bases, with 11 bases between. CDR3 residues: CASSLGGRSTEAFF. The CDR3 DNA sequence: TGTGCCAGCAGCTTGGGGGGGCGCAGTACTGAAGCTTTCTTT.

This clone has a handful of counts. This chain connects TRBV10-3 to TRBJ1-2; D not certain. Deletions cut 0 bases from V and 7 bases from J, with 3 bases between. The CDR3 is 11 amino acids. Germline CDR1 reads ENHRY; CDR2 reads SYGVKD. The CDR3 DNA is TGTGCCATCAGTGAGTCCGGTGGCTACACCTTC. It is translated as CAISESGGYTF.

The chain carries TRBV5-4 and TRBJ2-7; TRBD1 agrees at 7 bases. Germline V CDR1 and CDR2: SGHNT, YYREEE (reference sequence). The trim removed 2 bases at V and 3 bases at J, leaving 5 bases unmatched. This CDR3 has 14 amino acids. In DNA, the CDR3 is TGTGCCAGCAGCTTAAACCGGGACAGCTACGAGCAGTACTTC. Its protein is CASSLNRDSYEQYF.

The DNA of the CDR3 is TGTGCCAGCAGGTATACAGGAACCGAAGCTTTCTTT. Protein sequence: CASRYTGTEAFF. V is TRBV7-2 and J is TRBJ1-1; a possible D gene is TRBD1 (5 bases). Germline CDR1 and CDR2: SGHTA and FQGNSA. This CDR3 is 12 amino acids long. Trimming shortened V by 6 bases and J by 8 bases, and 13 bases separated the two germline ends.

V gene TRBV5-1 combines with J gene TRBJ2-3; tentative D call: TRBD2 (6 bases). Per the germline V gene, CDR1 is SGHRS and CDR2 is YFSETQ. V lost 7 bases to trimming and J lost 5 bases, with 20 bases between them. The CDR3 spans 15 residues. CDR3 in DNA: TGCGCCAGCGGACCGGGGACTTATAAGGTAGATACGCAGTATTTT. This codes for CASGPGTYKVDTQYF. Based on the CDR3 plus reference TRBV5-1 and TRBJ2-3, the full variable domain is KAGVTQTPRYLIKTRGQQVTLSCSPISGHRSVSWYQQTPGQGLQFLFEYFSETQRNKGNFPGRFSGRQFSNSRSEMNVSTLELGDSALYLCASGPGTYKVDTQYFGPGTRLTVL.

The chain carries TRBV6-5 and TRBJ2-3; 8 bases map to TRBD1. Germline CDR1 MNHEY, CDR2 SVGAGI. V trimming: 6 bases; J trimming: 6 bases; junction bases outside the gene matches: 8. This CDR3 spans 14 amino acids. This chain's CDR3 is CASSFNRGYDTQYF. DNA of the CDR3: TGTGCCAGCAGCTTCAACAGGGGGTACGATACGCAGTATTTT.